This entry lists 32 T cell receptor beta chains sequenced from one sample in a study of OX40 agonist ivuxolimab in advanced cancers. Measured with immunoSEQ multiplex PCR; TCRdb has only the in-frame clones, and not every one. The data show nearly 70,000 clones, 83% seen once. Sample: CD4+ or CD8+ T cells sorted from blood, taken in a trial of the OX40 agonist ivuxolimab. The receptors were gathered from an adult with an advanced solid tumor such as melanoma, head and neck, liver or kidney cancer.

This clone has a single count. CDR3 in DNA: TGTGCCAGCAGCTTAGTCGGGGCTAGCACAGATACGCAGTATTTT. Translation gives CASSLVGASTDTQYF. The rearrangement uses TRBV11-2 and TRBJ2-3; either TRBD1 or TRBD2 may fit D (5 bases each). V was cut by 1 base and J by 0 bases, with 8 bases left in between. Germline CDR1 reads SGHAT; CDR2 reads FQNNGV. The CDR3 runs to 15 residues.

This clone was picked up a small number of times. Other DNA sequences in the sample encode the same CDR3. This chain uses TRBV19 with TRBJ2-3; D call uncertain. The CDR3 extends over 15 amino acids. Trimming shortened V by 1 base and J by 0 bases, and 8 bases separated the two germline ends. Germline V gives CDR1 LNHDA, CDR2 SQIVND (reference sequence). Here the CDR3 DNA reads TGTGCCAGTAGTATAGGAGGACGGAGCACAGATACGCAGTATTTT. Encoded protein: CASSIGGRSTDTQYF.

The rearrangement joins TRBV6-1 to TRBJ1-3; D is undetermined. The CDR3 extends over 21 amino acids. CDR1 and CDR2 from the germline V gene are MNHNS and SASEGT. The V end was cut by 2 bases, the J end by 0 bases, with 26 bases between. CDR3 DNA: TGTGCCAGCAGTGAATTTATTCCGGGCAGTACCGTTCGCCACTCTGGAAACACCATATATTTT. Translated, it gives CASSEFIPGSTVRHSGNTIYF.

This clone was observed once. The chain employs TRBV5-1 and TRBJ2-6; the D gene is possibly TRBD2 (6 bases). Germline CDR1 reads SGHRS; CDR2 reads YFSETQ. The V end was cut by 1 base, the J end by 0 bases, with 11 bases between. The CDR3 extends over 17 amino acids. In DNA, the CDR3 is TGCGCCAGCAGCTTGCGGGGCGGGGACTCTGGGGCCAACGTCCTGACTTTC. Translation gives CASSLRGGDSGANVLTF.

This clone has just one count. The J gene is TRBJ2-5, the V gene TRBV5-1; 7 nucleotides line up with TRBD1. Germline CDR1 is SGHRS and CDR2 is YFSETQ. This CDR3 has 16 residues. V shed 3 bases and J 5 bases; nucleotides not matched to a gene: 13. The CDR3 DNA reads TGCGCCAGCAGCTCAAACCCGGGACAGCTCTGGGAGACCCAGTACTTC. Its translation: CASSSNPGQLWETQYF.

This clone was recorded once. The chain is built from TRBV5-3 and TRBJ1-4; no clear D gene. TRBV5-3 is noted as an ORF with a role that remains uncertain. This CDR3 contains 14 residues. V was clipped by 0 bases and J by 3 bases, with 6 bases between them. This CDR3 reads CARSLDKSNEKLFF. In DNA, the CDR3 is TGTGCCAGAAGCTTGGATAAATCTAATGAAAAACTGTTTTTT.

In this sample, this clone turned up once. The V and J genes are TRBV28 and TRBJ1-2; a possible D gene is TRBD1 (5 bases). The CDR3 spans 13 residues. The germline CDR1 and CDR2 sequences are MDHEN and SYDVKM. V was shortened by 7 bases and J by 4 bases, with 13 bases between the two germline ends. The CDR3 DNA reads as TGTGCCAGCACCTTAACAGGCACCTATGGCTACACCTTC. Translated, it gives CASTLTGTYGYTF.

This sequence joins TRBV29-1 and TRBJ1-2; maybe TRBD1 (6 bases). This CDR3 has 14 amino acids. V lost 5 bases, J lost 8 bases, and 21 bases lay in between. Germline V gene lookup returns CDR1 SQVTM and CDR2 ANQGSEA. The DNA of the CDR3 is TGCAGCGTTTTCGATACAGGGTCCTCACGGGGCTACACCTTC. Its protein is CSVFDTGSSRGYTF. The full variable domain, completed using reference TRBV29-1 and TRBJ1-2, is SAVISQKPSRDICQRGTSLTIQCQVDSQVTMMFWYRQQPGQSLTLIATANQGSEATYESGFVIDKFPISRPNLTFSTLTVSNMSPEDSSIYLCSVFDTGSSRGYTFGSGTRLTVV.

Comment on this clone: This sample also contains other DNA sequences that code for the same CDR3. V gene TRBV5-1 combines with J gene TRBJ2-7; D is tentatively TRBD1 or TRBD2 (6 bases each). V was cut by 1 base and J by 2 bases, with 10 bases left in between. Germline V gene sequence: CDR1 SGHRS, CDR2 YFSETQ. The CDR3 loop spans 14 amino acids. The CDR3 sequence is CASSLRGEAYEQYF. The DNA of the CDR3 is TGCGCCAGCAGCTTGAGGGGGGAAGCCTACGAGCAGTACTTC.

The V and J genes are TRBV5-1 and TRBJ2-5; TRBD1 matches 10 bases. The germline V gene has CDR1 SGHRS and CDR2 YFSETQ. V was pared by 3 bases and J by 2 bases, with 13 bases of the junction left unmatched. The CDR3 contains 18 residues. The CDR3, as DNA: TGCGCCAGCAGCTCAACCGGGACAGGGGAAGGCAAACAAGAGACCCAGTACTTC. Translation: CASSSTGTGEGKQETQYF.

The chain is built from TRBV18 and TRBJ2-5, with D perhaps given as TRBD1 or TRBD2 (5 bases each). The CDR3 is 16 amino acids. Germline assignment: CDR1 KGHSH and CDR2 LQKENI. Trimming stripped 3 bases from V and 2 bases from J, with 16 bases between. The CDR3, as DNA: TGTGCCAGCTCACCCCTCAGCCTGAGGGGTCAAGAGACCCAGTACTTC. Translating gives CASSPLSLRGQETQYF. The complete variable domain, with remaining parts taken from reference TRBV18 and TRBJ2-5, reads NAGVMQNPRHLVRRRGQEARLRCSPMKGHSHVYWYRQLPEEGLKFMVYLQKENIIDESGMPKERFSAEFPKEGPSILRIQQVVRGDSAAYFCASSPLSLRGQETQYFGPGTRLLVL.

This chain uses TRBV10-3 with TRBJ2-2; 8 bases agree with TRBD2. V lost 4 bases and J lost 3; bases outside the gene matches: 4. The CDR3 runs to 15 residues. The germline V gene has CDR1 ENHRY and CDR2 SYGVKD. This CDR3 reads CAISAGGPDTGELFF. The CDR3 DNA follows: TGTGCCATCAGTGCGGGGGGGCCGGACACCGGGGAGCTGTTTTTT.

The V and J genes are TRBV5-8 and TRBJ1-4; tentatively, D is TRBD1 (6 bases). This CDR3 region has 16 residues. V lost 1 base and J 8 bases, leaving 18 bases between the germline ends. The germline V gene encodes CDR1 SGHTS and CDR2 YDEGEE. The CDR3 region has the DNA TGTGCCAGCAGCTTGAGAGGGGACAAGCCCCTCGAAAAACTGTTTTTT. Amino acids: CASSLRGDKPLEKLFF.

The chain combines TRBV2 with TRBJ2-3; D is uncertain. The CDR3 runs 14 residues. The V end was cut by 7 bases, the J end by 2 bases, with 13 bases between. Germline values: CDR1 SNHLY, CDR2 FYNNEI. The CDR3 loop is CASKFLIPTDTQYF. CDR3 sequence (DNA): TGTGCCAGCAAGTTTCTGATTCCCACAGATACGCAGTATTTT.

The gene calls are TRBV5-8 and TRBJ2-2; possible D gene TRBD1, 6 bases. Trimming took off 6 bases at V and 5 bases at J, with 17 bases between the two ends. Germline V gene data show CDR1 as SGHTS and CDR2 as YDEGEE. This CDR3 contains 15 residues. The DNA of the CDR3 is TGTGCCAGCACCAGCCAGGGGCTAATGACCGGGGAGCTGTTTTTT. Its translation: CASTSQGLMTGELFF.

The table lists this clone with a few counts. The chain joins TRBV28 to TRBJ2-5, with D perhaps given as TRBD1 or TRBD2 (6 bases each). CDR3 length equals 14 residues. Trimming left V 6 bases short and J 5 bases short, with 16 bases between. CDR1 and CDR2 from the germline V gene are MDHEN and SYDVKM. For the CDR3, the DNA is TGTGCCAGCAGCCGCTGGGGGGCGGAGGAGACCCAGTACTTC. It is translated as CASSRWGAEETQYF.

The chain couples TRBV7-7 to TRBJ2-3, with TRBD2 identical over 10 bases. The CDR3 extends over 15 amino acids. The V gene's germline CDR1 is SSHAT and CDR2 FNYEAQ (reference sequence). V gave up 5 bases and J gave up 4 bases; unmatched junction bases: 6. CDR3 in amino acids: CASSRTSGAPDTQYF. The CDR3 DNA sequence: TGTGCCAGCAGCCGAACTAGCGGGGCACCAGATACGCAGTATTTT.

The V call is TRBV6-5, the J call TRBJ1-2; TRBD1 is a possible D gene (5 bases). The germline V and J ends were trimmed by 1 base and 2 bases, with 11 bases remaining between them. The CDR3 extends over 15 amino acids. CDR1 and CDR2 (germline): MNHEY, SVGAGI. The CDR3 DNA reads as TGTGCCAGCAGTTACTTCAGGGTTTTCAACTATGGCTACACCTTC. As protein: CASSYFRVFNYGYTF.

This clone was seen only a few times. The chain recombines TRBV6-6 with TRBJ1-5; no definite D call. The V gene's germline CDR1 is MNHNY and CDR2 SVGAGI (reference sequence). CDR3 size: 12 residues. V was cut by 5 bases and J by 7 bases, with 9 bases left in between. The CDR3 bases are TGTGCCAGCAGTGCGCGATTGCAGCCCCAGCATTTT. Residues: CASSARLQPQHF.

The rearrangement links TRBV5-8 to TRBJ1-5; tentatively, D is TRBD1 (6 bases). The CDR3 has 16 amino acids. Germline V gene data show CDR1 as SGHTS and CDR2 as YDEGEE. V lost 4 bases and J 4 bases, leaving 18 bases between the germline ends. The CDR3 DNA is TGTGCCAGCAGCCCCATAGGGTGGGGACAAAATCAGCCCCAGCATTTT. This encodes CASSPIGWGQNQPQHF.

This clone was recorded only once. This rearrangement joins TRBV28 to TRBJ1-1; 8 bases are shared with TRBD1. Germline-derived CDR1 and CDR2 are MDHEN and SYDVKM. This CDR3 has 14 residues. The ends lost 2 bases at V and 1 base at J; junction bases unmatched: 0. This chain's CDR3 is CASSLDRGNTEAFF. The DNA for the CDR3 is TGTGCCAGCAGTTTAGACAGGGGGAACACTGAAGCTTTCTTT. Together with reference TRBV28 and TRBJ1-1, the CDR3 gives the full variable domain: DVKVTQSSRYLVKRTGEKVFLECVQDMDHENMFWYRQDPGLGLRLIYFSYDVKMKEKGDIPEGYSVSREKKERFSLILESASTNQTSMYLCASSLDRGNTEAFFGQGTRLTVV.

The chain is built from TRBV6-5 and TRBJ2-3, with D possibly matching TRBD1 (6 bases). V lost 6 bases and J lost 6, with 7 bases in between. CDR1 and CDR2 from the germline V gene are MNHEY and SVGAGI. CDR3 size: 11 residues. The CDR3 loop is CASRRGDTQYF. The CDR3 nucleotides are TGTGCCAGCAGAAGGGGGGATACGCAGTATTTT.

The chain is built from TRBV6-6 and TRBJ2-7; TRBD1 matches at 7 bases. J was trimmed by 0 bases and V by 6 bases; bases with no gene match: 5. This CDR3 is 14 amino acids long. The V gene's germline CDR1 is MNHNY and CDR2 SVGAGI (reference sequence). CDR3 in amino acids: CASSRDRASYEQYF. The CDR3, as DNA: TGTGCCAGCAGCAGAGACAGGGCCTCCTACGAGCAGTACTTC.

This chain's CDR3 is CAWSVRRETQYF. The CDR3 coding sequence is TGTGCCTGGAGTGTACGACGAGAGACCCAGTACTTC. The V and J genes are TRBV30 and TRBJ2-5; D is undetermined. CDR3 size: 12 residues. The germline V gene has CDR1 GTSNPN and CDR2 SVGIG (reference sequence). Trimming stripped 0 bases from V and 4 bases from J, with 6 bases between.

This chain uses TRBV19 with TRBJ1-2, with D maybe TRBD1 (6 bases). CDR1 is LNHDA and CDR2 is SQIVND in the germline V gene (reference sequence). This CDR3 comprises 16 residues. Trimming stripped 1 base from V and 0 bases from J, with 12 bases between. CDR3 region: CASSIVGQRTNYGYTF. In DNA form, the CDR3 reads TGTGCCAGTAGTATAGTTGGACAGCGGACTAACTATGGCTACACCTTC.

The CDR3, as DNA: TGTGCCAGCACATCCAACGCCGTCCAGGGGGAAAAACTGTTTTTT. This sequence encodes CASTSNAVQGEKLFF. This sequence joins TRBV7-6 and TRBJ1-4, with a possible D match to TRBD1 (6 bases). Germline V gene data show CDR1 as SGHVS and CDR2 as FNYEAQ. This CDR3 has 15 residues. V shed 7 bases and J shed 8 bases, with 20 bases lying between them. Based on the CDR3 plus reference TRBV7-6 and TRBJ1-4, the full variable domain is GAGVSQSPRYKVTKRGQDVALRCDPISGHVSLYWYRQALGQGPEFLTYFNYEAQQDKSGLPNDRFSAERPEGSISTLTIQRTEQRDSAMYRCASTSNAVQGEKLFFGSGTQLSVL.

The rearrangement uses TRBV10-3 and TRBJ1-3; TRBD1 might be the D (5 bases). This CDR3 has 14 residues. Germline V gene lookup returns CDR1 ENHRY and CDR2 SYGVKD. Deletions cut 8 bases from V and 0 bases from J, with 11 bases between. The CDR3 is CAIGGGSSGNTIYF. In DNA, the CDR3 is TGTGCCATCGGTGGGGGGAGCTCTGGAAACACCATATATTTT.

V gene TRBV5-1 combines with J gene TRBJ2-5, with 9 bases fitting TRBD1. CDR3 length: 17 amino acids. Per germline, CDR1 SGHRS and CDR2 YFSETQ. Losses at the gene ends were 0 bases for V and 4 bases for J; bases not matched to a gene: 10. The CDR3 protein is CASSLALGTGRIETQYF. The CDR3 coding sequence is TGCGCCAGCAGCTTGGCCCTCGGGACAGGGCGAATAGAGACCCAGTACTTC.

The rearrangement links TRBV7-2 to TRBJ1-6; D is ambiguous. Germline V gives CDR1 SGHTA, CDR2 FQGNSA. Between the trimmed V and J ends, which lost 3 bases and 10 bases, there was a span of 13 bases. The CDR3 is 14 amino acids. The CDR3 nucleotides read TGTGCCAGCAGCTTTGTAGGGATGGGATCACCCCTCCACTTT. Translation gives CASSFVGMGSPLHF.

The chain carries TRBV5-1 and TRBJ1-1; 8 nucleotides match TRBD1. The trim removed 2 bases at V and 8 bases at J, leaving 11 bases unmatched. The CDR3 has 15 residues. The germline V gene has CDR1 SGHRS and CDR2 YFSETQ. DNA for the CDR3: TGCGCCAGCAGCTTTTCAGGGGGCGCGTTTACAGAAGCTTTCTTT. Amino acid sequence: CASSFSGGAFTEAFF.

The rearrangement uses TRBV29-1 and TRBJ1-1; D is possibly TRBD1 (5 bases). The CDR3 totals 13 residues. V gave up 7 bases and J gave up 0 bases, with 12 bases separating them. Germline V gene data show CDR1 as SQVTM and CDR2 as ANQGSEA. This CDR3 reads CSGKTVMNTEAFF. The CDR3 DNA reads TGCAGCGGGAAGACAGTAATGAACACTGAAGCTTTCTTT.

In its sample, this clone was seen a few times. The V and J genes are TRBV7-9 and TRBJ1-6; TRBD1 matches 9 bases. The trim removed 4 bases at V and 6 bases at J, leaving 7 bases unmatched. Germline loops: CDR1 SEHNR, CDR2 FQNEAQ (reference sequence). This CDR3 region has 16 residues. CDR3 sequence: CASSSGQGFFNSPLHF. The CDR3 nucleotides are TGTGCCAGCAGCTCGGGACAGGGATTTTTTAATTCACCCCTCCACTTT.